This T cell receptor (beta chain) was captured in a study of monozygotic twins with inflammatory bowel disease. General study findings and limits: No detectable difference in repertoire similarity separated concordant from discordant twins, possibly as a result of limited power. TCRbeta inverse Simpson diversity was decreased in IBD patients versus healthy co-twins. Variability in patient repertoires may have come partly from differing immunosuppressive treatments.

Looked up from germline, CDR1 is MNHNS and CDR2 is SASEGT. The CDR3 contains 14 residues. TCRdb derives one entry per CDR3 protein from the 5' RACE reads, leaving out DNA. The sample has about 450,000 distinct CDR3 sequences. As concerns this clonotype: Its antigen is not identified.

This clonotype was sampled from a human donor with ulcerative colitis or Crohn's disease, or a healthy co-twin of an affected twin (not recorded which). The sample taken for sequencing was blood. The J gene is TRBJ1-2, the V gene TRBV6-1; TCRdb picks TRBD1, but there is no DNA to check that call. The CDR3 loop is CASSPYRVNYGYTF.